The 29 T cell receptor beta chains below were found in one sample sequenced in a study of a mutant IDH1 vaccine in newly diagnosed glioma. No antigen is known for these receptors. TCRdb's table, derived via immunoSEQ multiplex PCR, lists solely in-frame clones and lacks some. The sample records 50,000 to 85,000 clones, approximately 87% being singletons. Described time point: week 23, last vaccination. Topical imiquimod was applied with each vaccine dose, which held 300 ug of mutant IDH1 20-mer peptide. This sample comprised PBMCs, obtained from a glioma patient whose treatment included an IDH1 peptide vaccine. These TCRs come from a man between 18 and 35 years old with glioma.

The chain has TRBV7-9 and TRBJ1-1; tentatively, D is TRBD1 (6 bases). The CDR3 extends over 14 amino acids. Per germline, CDR1 SEHNR and CDR2 FQNEAQ (reference sequence). The germline V and J ends were trimmed by 7 bases and 1 base, with 13 bases remaining between them. The CDR3 loop reads CASTQGGGNTEAFF. The CDR3 coding sequence is TGTGCCAGCACCCAAGGGGGGGGGAACACTGAAGCTTTCTTT. Full variable domain (outside the CDR3, taken from reference TRBV7-9 and TRBJ1-1): DTGVSQNPRHKITKRGQNVTFRCDPISEHNRLYWYRQTLGQGPEFLTYFQNEAQLEKSRLLSDRFSAERPKGSFSTLEIQRTEQGDSAMYLCASTQGGGNTEAFFGQGTRLTVV.

DNA of the CDR3: TGTGCCAGTAGTCTTTTCCAGGGCTACACCTTC. Translation: CASSLFQGYTF. The V and J genes are TRBV19 and TRBJ1-2, with unresolved D. Germline V gene sequence: CDR1 LNHDA, CDR2 SQIVND (reference sequence). V was shortened by 5 bases and J by 8 bases, with 9 bases between the two germline ends. The CDR3 is made up of 11 amino acids.

V usage is TRBV2 and J usage is TRBJ1-2; D is unresolved. Germline V gene sequence: CDR1 SNHLY, CDR2 FYNNEI. There are 15 residues in the CDR3. Trimming pared 6 bases from V and 2 bases from J, leaving 16 bases between. The CDR3 region is CASSPSETDNYGYTF. The CDR3 DNA reads TGTGCCAGCAGCCCCTCGGAGACCGACAACTATGGCTACACCTTC.

In regard to this clone: An end of the junction differs from the germline gene, which may be a read error. This chain uses TRBV20-1 with TRBJ1-2; no clear D gene. CDR1 and CDR2 (germline): DFQATT, SNEGSKA (reference sequence). This CDR3 has 9 residues. The CDR3, as DNA: TGTAAGGCCGGAGGTGGCTACACCTTC. It specifies CKAGGGYTF.

Points on this clone: A read error may produce the germline difference seen at one junction end. The rearrangement joins TRBV7-9 to TRBJ2-1; unclear D gene. Germline assignment: CDR1 SEHNR and CDR2 FQNEAQ (reference sequence). This CDR3 is built from 13 residues. The CDR3 loop is CASSFSLVRTPLF. For the CDR3, the DNA is TGTGCCAGCAGCTTTTCATTAGTCAGGACCCCTCTCTTC.

The rearrangement joins TRBV7-9 to TRBJ2-7, with 9 bases fitting TRBD1. Trimming removed 5 bases from V and 4 bases from J; junction bases left unmatched: 6. This CDR3 spans 14 amino acids. Germline assignment: CDR1 SEHNR and CDR2 FQNEAQ (reference sequence). The CDR3 sequence: CASSGGTGLYEQYF. CDR3 DNA sequence: TGTGCCAGCAGCGGAGGGACAGGGCTTTACGAGCAGTACTTC.

The V call is TRBV19, the J call TRBJ1-5; D remains unclear. This CDR3 is 17 amino acids long. Between the trimmed V and J ends, which lost 1 base and 0 bases, there was a span of 13 bases. Germline CDR1 is LNHDA and CDR2 is SQIVND (reference sequence). This CDR3 reads CASSIAWQAASNQPQHF. For the CDR3, the DNA is TGTGCCAGTAGTATAGCGTGGCAGGCTGCTAGCAATCAGCCCCAGCATTTT.

This chain links TRBV27 with TRBJ1-2; D not certain. The CDR3 contains 20 residues. The V gene's germline CDR1 is MNHEY and CDR2 SMNVEV (reference sequence). Trimming pared 3 bases from V and 2 bases from J, leaving 28 bases between. The CDR3 protein is CASSFTPPGARTGVNYGYTF. CDR3 in DNA: TGTGCCAGCAGTTTTACTCCCCCCGGCGCTCGAACCGGGGTCAACTATGGCTACACCTTC.

This rearrangement joins TRBV11-2 to TRBJ1-5; TRBD1 aligns across 10 bases. CDR3 length: 15 amino acids. The V and J ends lost 5 bases and 5 bases, in that order; junction bases with no gene match: 6. Per germline, CDR1 SGHAT and CDR2 FQNNGV. CDR3 region: CASSPGTGVDQPQHF. Here the CDR3 DNA reads TGTGCCAGCAGCCCCGGGACAGGGGTTGATCAGCCCCAGCATTTT.

This chain uses TRBV7-2 with TRBJ2-2, with 9 bases aligning to TRBD1. The V segment lost 6 bases and the J segment 3 bases; nucleotides outside the gene matches: 11. Germline V gene sequence: CDR1 SGHTA, CDR2 FQGNSA. The CDR3 spans 17 residues. The chain's CDR3 is CASSKAGYRGHTGELFF. CDR3 DNA sequence: TGTGCCAGCAGTAAAGCGGGTTACAGGGGGCACACCGGGGAGCTGTTTTTT. Based on the CDR3 plus reference TRBV7-2 and TRBJ2-2, the full variable domain is GAGVSQSPSNKVTEKGKDVELRCDPISGHTALYWYRQSLGQGLEFLIYFQGNSAPDKSGLPSDRFSAERTGGSVSTLTIQRTQQEDSAVYLCASSKAGYRGHTGELFFGEGSRLTVL.

CDR3 in DNA: TGTGCCAGCAGTTTAGGGGTGTGGAGGGGTGAAGCTTTCTTT. Translation gives CASSLGVWRGEAFF. The chain links TRBV27 to TRBJ1-1, with D tentatively TRBD1 (5 bases). Germline CDR1 reads MNHEY; CDR2 reads SMNVEV (reference sequence). CDR3 length equals 14 residues. V dropped 2 bases and J dropped 7 bases, with 14 bases sitting between them.

There are a few counts of this clone. This sequence joins TRBV18 and TRBJ1-1; D call uncertain. The CDR3 is made up of 14 amino acids. Germline V lookup: CDR1 KGHSH, CDR2 LQKENI. V was shortened by 1 base and J by 5 bases, with 11 bases between the two germline ends. In DNA, the CDR3 is TGTGCCAGCTCACCACAATCGGAAGGGACTGAAGCTTTCTTT. Its protein product is CASSPQSEGTEAFF.

This chain uses TRBV29-1 with TRBJ1-5, with D uncertain. This CDR3 comprises 13 residues. The V gene's germline CDR1 is SQVTM and CDR2 ANQGSEA. Trimming took off 5 bases at V and 8 bases at J, with 16 bases between the two ends. DNA for the CDR3: TGCAGCGTTATAGGACGGCTGAACGAGCCCCAGCATTTT. Translating gives CSVIGRLNEPQHF.

This rearrangement joins TRBV5-6 to TRBJ1-2; possible D gene TRBD1, 5 bases. From germline, CDR1 is SGHDT and CDR2 YYEEEE. V lost 4 bases to trimming and J lost 4 bases, with 14 bases between them. The CDR3 sequence is 14 residues long. The CDR3: CASSLGFGGYGYTF. The CDR3 DNA follows: TGTGCCAGCAGCCTCGGATTTGGGGGCTATGGCTACACCTTC.

The V gene is TRBV5-6, the J gene TRBJ1-4; no clear D. The ends were cut back, 1 base at V and 3 bases at J, with 7 bases in the middle. The germline V gene has CDR1 SGHDT and CDR2 YYEEEE. The CDR3 has 14 amino acids. CDR3 in amino acids: CASSLIRANEKLFF. The CDR3 coding sequence is TGTGCCAGCAGCTTGATACGGGCTAATGAAAAACTGTTTTTT.

This clone was found once. J is TRBJ1-6 and V is TRBV4-1; no firm D call. V was cut by 0 bases and J by 0 bases, with 9 bases left in between. In germline, CDR1 is MGHRA, CDR2 YSYEKL. The CDR3 has 17 residues. The CDR3, as DNA: TGCGCCAGCAGCCAAGATCAGGCTAGCTCCTATAATTCACCCCTCCACTTT. It translates to CASSQDQASSYNSPLHF.

The chain is built from TRBV7-8 and TRBJ2-5; TRBD1 is a possible D gene (6 bases). Germline lookup yields CDR1 SGHVS and CDR2 FQNEAQ. The CDR3 sequence is 13 residues long. V gave up 1 base and J gave up 5 bases, with 8 bases separating them. The CDR3 DNA is TGTGCCAGCAGCTTAGGAAGGGGGGAGACCCAGTACTTC. It codes for CASSLGRGETQYF.

This clone appeared a few times. The gene calls are TRBV7-8 and TRBJ1-1; tentatively, D is TRBD1 (6 bases). CDR3 size: 15 residues. Germline CDR1 SGHVS, CDR2 FQNEAQ. Between the trimmed V and J ends, which lost 5 bases and 2 bases, there was a span of 15 bases. The CDR3 DNA is TGTGCCAGCAGCCCCAGCCTCAGGGGAAACACTGAAGCTTTCTTT. This encodes CASSPSLRGNTEAFF. Full variable domain (outside the CDR3, taken from reference TRBV7-8 and TRBJ1-1): GAGVSQSPRYKVAKRGQDVALRCDPISGHVSLFWYQQALGQGPEFLTYFQNEAQLDKSGLPSDRFFAERPEGSVSTLKIQRTQQEDSAVYLCASSPSLRGNTEAFFGQGTRLTVV.

The chain couples TRBV19 to TRBJ1-1; D is possibly TRBD1 (5 bases). V lost 10 bases and J 0 bases, leaving 12 bases between the germline ends. The CDR3 contains 13 residues. Germline CDR1 reads LNHDA; CDR2 reads SQIVND (reference sequence). The CDR3 DNA sequence: TGTGCCACAAGGACGGACATGAACACTGAAGCTTTCTTT. Translated, it gives CATRTDMNTEAFF.

The chain employs TRBV7-9 and TRBJ2-4, with D possibly called TRBD1 or TRBD2 (5 bases each). The CDR3 extends over 17 amino acids. V lost 0 bases to trimming and J lost 8 bases, with 20 bases between them. Germline V gives CDR1 SEHNR, CDR2 FQNEAQ (reference sequence). The CDR3 sequence: CASSLAEVGLPRDIQYF. Here the CDR3 DNA reads TGTGCCAGCAGCTTAGCGGAGGTAGGACTCCCCAGGGACATTCAGTACTTC.

The rearrangement uses TRBV4-3 and TRBJ2-2; the D is unclear. The germline gives CDR1 LGHNA, CDR2 YSLEER. Trimming cost V 3 bases and J 4 bases, with 3 bases left between them. The CDR3 spans 12 residues. The CDR3 DNA reads as TGCGCCAGCAGCCACCTCACCGGGGAGCTGTTTTTT. It is translated as CASSHLTGELFF.

The V and J genes are TRBV11-2 and TRBJ2-7; possibly TRBD1 for D (6 bases). V was trimmed by 8 bases and J by 2 bases, leaving 10 bases between them. CDR1 is SGHAT, CDR2 FQNNGV, per germline. The CDR3 sequence is 12 residues long. The CDR3 DNA follows: TGTGCCAGCCGACAGGACACCTACGAGCAGTACTTC. Encoded protein: CASRQDTYEQYF.

The V gene is TRBV19, the J gene TRBJ2-1, with D perhaps matching TRBD2 (6 bases). V shed 5 bases and J shed 2 bases, with 19 bases lying between them. Germline CDR1 reads LNHDA; CDR2 reads SQIVND (reference sequence). The CDR3 is 17 residues long. The chain's CDR3 is CASSYFGGDHAYNEQFF. CDR3 in DNA: TGTGCCAGTAGTTATTTCGGCGGGGACCACGCCTACAATGAGCAGTTCTTC.

This clone was recorded a few times. The J gene is TRBJ1-1, the V gene TRBV30, with no clear D. The germline V gene encodes CDR1 GTSNPN and CDR2 SVGIG (reference sequence). The CDR3 consists of 13 residues. Trimming shortened V by 4 bases and J by 1 base, and 10 bases separated the two germline ends. Written as DNA, the CDR3 is TGTGCCTGGATGGAGAATTGGAACACTGAAGCTTTCTTT. This sequence encodes CAWMENWNTEAFF.

This clone showed up just a few times. J is TRBJ1-2 and V is TRBV29-1; the D gene is possibly TRBD1 (6 bases). Germline CDR1 reads SQVTM; CDR2 reads ANQGSEA. The CDR3 is 12 amino acids. The V gene lost 6 bases and the J gene lost 4 bases, with 12 bases spanning the gap. The CDR3 DNA reads as TGCAGCGTAGTACAGGGCCCCTATGGCTACACCTTC. Translated, it gives CSVVQGPYGYTF.

This chain links TRBV19 with TRBJ1-5; D remains unclear. Trimming took off 6 bases at V and 3 bases at J, with 9 bases between the two ends. Germline lookup yields CDR1 LNHDA and CDR2 SQIVND (reference sequence). This CDR3 contains 13 residues. Here the CDR3 DNA reads TGTGCCAGTAGCATCCCGCCCAATCAGCCCCAGCATTTT. Its protein is CASSIPPNQPQHF.

The chain carries TRBV4-3 and TRBJ2-1, with 10 nucleotides matching TRBD2. The CDR3 runs 22 residues. The germline CDR1 and CDR2 sequences are LGHNA and YSLEER. The V gene end was trimmed by 2 bases and the J gene end by 1 base; junction bases not matched to a gene: 20. The CDR3 reads CASSQRTRAGSGGALSYNEQFF. The DNA of the CDR3 is TGCGCCAGCAGCCAAAGGACCCGGGCAGGGAGCGGGGGGGCCCTGTCCTACAATGAGCAGTTCTTC.

The rearrangement joins TRBV5-1 to TRBJ1-2; TRBD1 is a possible D gene (6 bases). The CDR3 spans 16 residues. Germline CDR1 reads SGHRS; CDR2 reads YFSETQ. The V end lost 1 base, the J end lost 4 bases, and 17 bases lay between the germline ends. CDR3 in amino acids: CASSLPGRGNIYGYTF. DNA of the CDR3: TGCGCCAGCAGCTTGCCAGGGAGGGGGAACATCTATGGCTACACCTTC.

The chain has TRBV2 and TRBJ1-2, with D unresolved. The CDR3 length is 12 residues. Trimming took 3 bases from V and 2 from J, leaving 4 bases between them. The germline V gene encodes CDR1 SNHLY and CDR2 FYNNEI. The CDR3 DNA reads TGTGCCAGCAGTGACAGGAACTATGGCTACACCTTC. Translated: CASSDRNYGYTF.